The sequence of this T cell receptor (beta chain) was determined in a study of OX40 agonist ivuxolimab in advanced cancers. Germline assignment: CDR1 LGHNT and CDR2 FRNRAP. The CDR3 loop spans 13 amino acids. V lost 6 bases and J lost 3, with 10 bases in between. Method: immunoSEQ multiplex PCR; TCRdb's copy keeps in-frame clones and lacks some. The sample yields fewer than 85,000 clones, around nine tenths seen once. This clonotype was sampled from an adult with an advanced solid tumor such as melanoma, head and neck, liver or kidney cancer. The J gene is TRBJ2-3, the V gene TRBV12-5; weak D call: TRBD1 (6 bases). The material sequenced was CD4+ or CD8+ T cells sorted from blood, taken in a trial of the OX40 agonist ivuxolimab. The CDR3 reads CASGQQGTDTQYF. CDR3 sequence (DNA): TGTGCTAGTGGCCAACAGGGAACAGATACGCAGTATTTT.